This T cell receptor beta chain comes out of a study of CD8+ T cells in alopecia areata. The germline V gene encodes CDR1 SGHDN and CDR2 FVKESK. Trimming removed 5 bases at V and 0 bases at J, with 14 bases between. The CDR3 is made up of 15 amino acids. Whole-study findings and limits: Patients shared TCRs less clearly than mice did, possibly owing to HLA.

Comment on this clone: What it recognizes is unknown.

Once RNA had been extracted, it was reverse transcribed into cDNA to act as the sequencing template. TCRdb keeps only in-frame clones here, not all; method: immunoSEQ multiplex PCR. The sample holds 65,000 to 100,000 clones, roughly 47% seen once. Sequences were obtained from NKG2D-high CD8+ T cells sorted from blood. This TCR was recovered from a human donor with alopecia areata. This chain connects TRBV14 to TRBJ2-7; D is ambiguous. CDR3 in DNA: TGTGCCAGCAGCTCCGTGGCCACGGGCTCCTACGAGCAGTACTTC. As protein: CASSSVATGSYEQYF.